Listed here are 8 T cell receptor beta chains from one sample, sequenced in a study of blood T cell repertoires in COVID-19. The assay was immunoSEQ multiplex PCR, and TCRdb's table has in-frame clones only and misses some. This sample has 200,000 to 250,000 clones, with over 70% found just once. The sequenced sample was peripheral blood. The source is an older woman with acute or convalescent COVID-19.

This chain links TRBV10-3 with TRBJ1-5; 8 bases agree with TRBD1. The J segment lost 0 bases and the V segment lost 6 bases, leaving 4 bases of the junction unmatched. The CDR3 runs 15 residues. CDR1 and CDR2 (germline): ENHRY, SYGVKD. This CDR3 reads CAISKTGDSNQPQHF. The CDR3, as DNA: TGTGCCATCAGCAAGACAGGGGATAGCAATCAGCCCCAGCATTTT.

This clone has only a few counts. The J gene is TRBJ1-1, the V gene TRBV24-1; D not certain. This CDR3 is built from 12 residues. The germline V gene encodes CDR1 KGHDR and CDR2 SFDVKD. Trimming removed 3 bases at V and 4 bases at J, with 5 bases between. CDR3 DNA: TGTGCCACCAGTGATCCCGGCACTGAAGCTTTCTTT. This encodes CATSDPGTEAFF.

A single count supports this clone. The genes are TRBV24-1 and TRBJ2-5, with 8 bases lining up with TRBD1. The CDR3 runs 14 residues. Unmatched junction bases numbered 4, after V lost 4 bases and J lost 4 bases. Germline CDR1 KGHDR, CDR2 SFDVKD. The CDR3 loop reads CATSDADRGETQYF. For the CDR3, the DNA is TGTGCCACCAGTGACGCAGACAGGGGAGAGACCCAGTACTTC.

J is TRBJ2-5 and V is TRBV11-2; 7 nucleotides align to TRBD1. The CDR3 is 15 residues long. Germline V lookup: CDR1 SGHAT, CDR2 FQNNGV. V gave up 2 bases and J gave up 5 bases; unmatched junction bases: 8. This chain's CDR3 is CASSLPTGFVETQYF. The CDR3 nucleotides are TGTGCCAGCAGCTTACCGACAGGGTTCGTGGAGACCCAGTACTTC.

The chain carries TRBV7-2 and TRBJ1-1; 8 bases fit TRBD1. From germline, CDR1 is SGHTA and CDR2 FQGNSA. The CDR3 has 14 amino acids. V trimming: 5 bases; J trimming: 3 bases; junction bases outside the gene matches: 5. In DNA form, the CDR3 reads TGTGCCAGCAGCAAAAAGACAGGGGACACTGAAGCTTTCTTT. It codes for CASSKKTGDTEAFF.

V gene TRBV5-4 combines with J gene TRBJ2-7, with 8 bases fitting TRBD2. V trimming: 4 bases; J trimming: 3 bases; junction bases outside the gene matches: 12. This CDR3 has 16 residues. Germline V gene lookup returns CDR1 SGHNT and CDR2 YYREEE (reference sequence). CDR3 sequence: CASSPSSGALYYEQYF. In DNA, the CDR3 is TGTGCCAGCAGCCCTAGTAGCGGGGCCCTCTACTACGAGCAGTACTTC.

The chain recombines TRBV9 with TRBJ2-7, with 7 bases that match TRBD1. The CDR3 totals 14 residues. CDR1 is SGDLS and CDR2 is YYNGEE in the germline V gene. Unmatched junction bases numbered 4, after V lost 4 bases and J lost 0 bases. The CDR3 protein is CASSLRDSSYEQYF. The CDR3 DNA reads as TGTGCCAGCAGCCTACGGGACAGCTCCTACGAGCAGTACTTC.

The genes are TRBV27 and TRBJ1-6, with 11 bases that match TRBD1. Germline loops: CDR1 MNHEY, CDR2 SMNVEV (reference sequence). The CDR3 loop spans 16 amino acids. V gave up 5 bases and J gave up 5 bases; unmatched junction bases: 5. The CDR3 DNA reads as TGTGCCAGCAGTGGCCGGGGACAGGGGGATAATTCACCCCTCCACTTT. Its protein product is CASSGRGQGDNSPLHF.